This T cell receptor beta chain appears in the sequencing data of a study of T cells in Graves' hyperthyroidism and ophthalmopathy. Findings and caveats of the study: A 13 V-J model separated ophthalmopathy from stable hyperthyroidism.

Comment on this clonotype: Its specificity is unknown.

The CDR3 runs 15 residues. J gave up 5 bases and V 6 bases, and 12 bases lay outside the gene matches. Researchers amplified the TCR beta CDR3 regions from RNA transcripts. HTBI primers were employed in a first-round RT-PCR of the TCR CDR3. TCRdb recomputed calls from the multiplex PCR reads with MiXCR, one row per CDR3 protein. The sample lists roughly 180,000 distinct CDR3 sequences; about 9% were seen once. The V call is TRBV12-3 or TRBV12-4, the J call TRBJ1-1, with 7 positions matching TRBD1. Specimen: blood. This TCR derives from a woman aged 18-29 years with Graves' hyperthyroidism that later progressed to Graves' ophthalmopathy. The CDR3 protein is CASSLLQGYITEAFF. The CDR3 bases are TGTGCCAGCAGCCTATTACAGGGGTACATAACTGAAGCTTTCTTT.